The next 10 T cell receptor beta chains were all read from a single sample in a study of blood T cell repertoires in COVID-19. Here immunoSEQ multiplex PCR was the method, and the copy in TCRdb shows in-frame clones only, minus some. The table has about 220,000 clones, approximately 85% seen once. Sequenced material: peripheral blood. Receptor source: a woman between 65 and 79 years old with COVID-19, enrolled during active disease.

This rearrangement joins TRBV6-2 or TRBV6-3 to TRBJ2-2; TRBD1 aligns across 7 bases. Germline CDR1 reads MNHEY; CDR2 reads SVGEGT. The junction had 16 bases not matched to a gene; V was cut back by 0 bases and J by 9 bases. This CDR3 region has 18 residues. The CDR3 spells CASSYSMATGSPPRELFF. CDR3 DNA: TGTGCCAGCAGTTACTCGATGGCGACAGGGTCCCCACCTAGGGAGCTGTTTTTT.

The genes are TRBV27 and TRBJ1-5; D not resolved. The CDR3 extends over 13 amino acids. The V gene's germline CDR1 is MNHEY and CDR2 SMNVEV (reference sequence). The V end lost 6 bases, the J end lost 5 bases, and 11 bases lay between the germline ends. The CDR3 protein is CASSSVYDQPQHF. In nucleotides, the CDR3 is TGTGCCAGCAGCTCAGTATACGATCAGCCCCAGCATTTT.

This clone was counted only a few times. The gene calls are TRBV19 and TRBJ1-2; D call uncertain. CDR3 size: 10 residues. Trimming pared 9 bases from V and 8 bases from J, leaving 10 bases between. Germline assignment: CDR1 LNHDA and CDR2 SQIVND (reference sequence). CDR3 DNA: TGTGCCAGCAGTGGCTCCGGCTACACCTTC. Protein product: CASSGSGYTF.

This chain links TRBV7-3 with TRBJ2-3; 7 bases map to TRBD1. The CDR3 has 13 residues. Germline CDR1 and CDR2: SGHTA and FQGTGA. J lost 3 bases, V lost 7 bases, and 4 bases had no gene match. CDR3 coding DNA: TGTGCCAGCACTTTGACAGGGACAGATACGCAGTATTTT. Amino acid sequence: CASTLTGTDTQYF.

The rearrangement joins TRBV4-3 to TRBJ2-5; the match to TRBD2 covers 7 bases. Germline CDR1 reads LGHNA; CDR2 reads YSLEER. The CDR3 covers 15 residues. The V gene end was trimmed by 3 bases and the J gene end by 5 bases; junction bases not matched to a gene: 9. CDR3 sequence reads: CASSQIERGWETQYF. CDR3 nucleotide sequence: TGCGCCAGCAGCCAGATAGAGCGGGGATGGGAGACCCAGTACTTC.

The chain uses TRBV5-1 and TRBJ1-1; TRBD1 matches at 8 bases. Germline CDR1 SGHRS, CDR2 YFSETQ. V shed 4 bases, J shed 0 bases, and the junction held 5 bases outside the gene matches. CDR3 size: 15 residues. The CDR3 region has the DNA TGCGCCAGCAGCCAAGACAGGGGTATGAACACTGAAGCTTTCTTT. It translates to CASSQDRGMNTEAFF. The entire variable domain, with the rest obtained from reference TRBV5-1 and TRBJ1-1, is as follows: KAGVTQTPRYLIKTRGQQVTLSCSPISGHRSVSWYQQTPGQGLQFLFEYFSETQRNKGNFPGRFSGRQFSNSRSEMNVSTLELGDSALYLCASSQDRGMNTEAFFGQGTRLTVV.

In this sample, this clone turned up a few times. The chain combines TRBV7-2 with TRBJ1-2; unclear D gene. The CDR3 runs to 13 residues. Germline CDR1 and CDR2: SGHTA and FQGNSA. V was shortened by 5 bases and J by 8 bases, with 15 bases between the two germline ends. Here the CDR3 DNA reads TGTGCCAGCAGCCCCATCATGTCGCGAGGCTACACCTTC. Encoded protein: CASSPIMSRGYTF. Drawing the rest from reference TRBV7-2 and TRBJ1-2, the complete variable domain is GAGVSQSPSNKVTEKGKDVELRCDPISGHTALYWYRQSLGQGLEFLIYFQGNSAPDKSGLPSDRFSAERTGGSVSTLTIQRTQQEDSAVYLCASSPIMSRGYTFGSGTRLTVV.

This chain links TRBV7-2 with TRBJ2-5; tentatively, D is TRBD2 (6 bases). Germline CDR1 and CDR2: SGHTA and FQGNSA. Between the trimmed V and J ends, which lost 4 bases and 3 bases, there was a span of 12 bases. The CDR3 has 14 residues. CDR3 sequence: CASSSWAGKETQYF. CDR3 sequence (DNA): TGTGCCAGCAGCTCCTGGGCGGGGAAAGAGACCCAGTACTTC.

The V gene is TRBV6-5, the J gene TRBJ1-6; TRBD1 agrees at 9 bases. In germline, CDR1 is MNHEY, CDR2 SVGAGI. This CDR3 is built from 13 residues. After removal of 6 bases from V and 6 bases from J, the junction contained 0 bases not matched to a gene. The CDR3 loop is CASRDRGNSPLHF. The CDR3 nucleotides read TGTGCCAGCAGGGACAGGGGTAATTCACCCCTCCACTTT.

The chain links TRBV7-2 to TRBJ1-6; D call uncertain. V shed 7 bases and J shed 0 bases, with 10 bases lying between them. CDR3 length equals 15 residues. The V gene's germline CDR1 is SGHTA and CDR2 FQGNSA. CDR3 sequence: CASTRPSSYNSPLHF. CDR3 coding DNA: TGTGCCAGCACACGCCCGAGCTCCTATAATTCACCCCTCCACTTT.